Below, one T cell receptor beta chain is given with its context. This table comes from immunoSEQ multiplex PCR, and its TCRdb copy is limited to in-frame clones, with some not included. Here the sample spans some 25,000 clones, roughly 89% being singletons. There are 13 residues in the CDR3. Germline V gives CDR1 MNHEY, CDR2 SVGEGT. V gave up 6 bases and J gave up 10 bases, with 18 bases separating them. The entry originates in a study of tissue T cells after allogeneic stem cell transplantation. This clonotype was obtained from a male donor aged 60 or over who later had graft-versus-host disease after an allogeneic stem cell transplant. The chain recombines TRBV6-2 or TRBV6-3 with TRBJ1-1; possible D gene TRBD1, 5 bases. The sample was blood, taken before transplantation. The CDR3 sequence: CASSPGTPWIAFF. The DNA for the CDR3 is TGTGCCAGCAGCCCTGGGACCCCTTGGATAGCTTTCTTT.